A single TCR beta chain is shown here with its context. Followed longitudinally, the Seattle patients had been enrolled during active infection. Sequenced by immunoSEQ multiplex PCR; TCRdb stores in-frame clones only, minus some. The sample records about 89,000 clones, roughly 74% being singletons. Germline CDR1 is SNHLY and CDR2 is FYNNEI. CDR3 length equals 13 residues. Trimming removed 9 bases from V and 10 bases from J; junction bases left unmatched: 3. This entry comes from a study of blood T cell repertoires in COVID-19. Whole-study context: Both acute and convalescent COVID-19 samples were obtained from the United States, Italy and Spain. Sample material is recorded as cDNA or gDNA derived from T cells, B-cell-depleted T cells, or PBMCs.

Sequencing was carried out using peripheral blood. The V and J genes are TRBV2 and TRBJ2-1, with TRBD2 matching 16 bases. The clonotype comes from a man between 65 and 85 years old with COVID-19, enrolled during active disease. CDR3 sequence: CASGGLAGGEQFF. Written as DNA, the CDR3 is TGTGCCAGTGGGGGACTAGCGGGAGGGGAGCAGTTCTTC.